This TCR beta chain stems from a study of Ad26.COV2.S vaccination and SARS-CoV-2 variants. Findings of the study overall: Breadth and depth estimates from TCRs may understate total T cell responses. After vaccination, reports described spike-specific CD8+ and CD4+ T cell responses as showing substantial breadth.

Sample treatment: over 15 received Ad26.COV2.S at low or high dose, single or two shots; 5 received placebo; per-sample allocation not given. The study sampled participants on day 63 after the first vaccine or placebo injection. Adults aged 18-55 years in Boston included the donor. Spike of the Wuhan-strain SARS-CoV-2 was expressed by an Ad26 vector, which formed the vaccine. Germline-derived CDR1 and CDR2 are SGHDN and FVKESK. The V and J ends lost 0 bases and 4 bases respectively, with 7 bases between them. The CDR3 loop spans 14 amino acids. Points on this clone: Its specificity is not known.

This table comes from immunoSEQ multiplex PCR, and its TCRdb copy is limited to in-frame clones, with some not included. The sample holds 300,000 to 400,000 clones; 70% to 90% are singletons and the top ten take approximately 12%. The J gene is TRBJ2-1, the V gene TRBV14; D is unclear. The material sequenced was peripheral blood, taken in a trial of Ad26.COV2.S vaccine versus placebo. This sequence was found in a person between 18 and 59 years old who received the Ad26.COV2.S COVID-19 vaccine or a placebo. The CDR3: CASSQDSEYNEQFF. DNA for the CDR3: TGTGCCAGCAGCCAAGACAGTGAATACAATGAGCAGTTCTTC.